This entry features one T cell receptor beta chain sequence. Living in roughly 23 US areas, the participants were between roughly 18 and 95 years of age. Libraries were prepared by immunoSEQ multiplex PCR; TCRdb keeps only in-frame clonotypes and omits some of them. The table lists some 220,000 clones, about 79% of them singletons. The source of the sample is a study of blood T cell repertoires in COVID-19. This CDR3 has 16 amino acids. The V end was cut by 4 bases, the J end by 5 bases, with 20 bases between. Germline V gene data show CDR1 as SEHNR and CDR2 as FQNEAQ (reference sequence). This receptor was identified in a woman aged 35 to 49 with acute COVID-19. The sample taken for sequencing was PBMCs or T cells enriched from blood (not recorded which). The V and J genes are TRBV7-9 and TRBJ1-2; D unresolved. CDR3: CASSSPIIAGSYGYTF. The CDR3, as DNA: TGTGCCAGCAGCTCCCCGATTATTGCCGGTTCATATGGCTACACCTTC.